This T cell receptor (beta chain) was observed in a study of shared clonotypes between healthy human individuals. For this clone: This same CDR3 is encoded by further DNA sequences in the sample.

There are 13 residues in the CDR3. Germline V CDR1 and CDR2: LNHDA, SQIVND (reference sequence). V dropped 6 bases and J dropped 0 bases, with 6 bases sitting between them. The sorted-subset replicate PCRs were given 150 to 250 ng DNA, which is 30,000 or so T cell genomes. Here immunoSEQ multiplex PCR was the method, and the copy in TCRdb shows in-frame clones only, minus some. Here the sample spans just over 2,000,000 clones, 95% being singletons. Nashville, Tennessee was home to all donors, each a Caucasian adult. The sequence derives from a man between 18 and 35 years old in good health. Material: naive CD4+ T cells sorted from blood. As to subset: CD45RA+ positively selected. The chain recombines TRBV19 with TRBJ1-3; unclear D gene. The CDR3 sequence: CASRQASGNTIYF. DNA for the CDR3: TGTGCCAGTAGACAAGCCTCTGGAAACACCATATATTTT. Together with reference TRBV19 and TRBJ1-3, the CDR3 gives the full variable domain: DGGITQSPKYLFRKEGQNVTLSCEQNLNHDAMYWYRQDPGQGLRLIYYSQIVNDFQKGDIAEGYSVSREKKESFPLTVTSAQKNPTAFYLCASRQASGNTIYFGEGSWLTVV.